Shown below are 15 T cell receptor beta chains from a single sample sequenced in a study of OX40 agonist ivuxolimab in advanced cancers. TCRdb's table, derived via immunoSEQ multiplex PCR, lists solely in-frame clones and lacks some. The sample records roughly 76,000 clones, 88% being singletons. The sample was CD4+ or CD8+ T cells sorted from blood, taken in a trial of the OX40 agonist ivuxolimab. The source is an adult with an advanced solid tumor such as melanoma, head and neck, liver or kidney cancer.

The chain has TRBV28 and TRBJ1-2, with 9 positions matching TRBD1. The CDR3 spans 15 residues. Trimming cost V 4 bases and J 3 bases; bases outside gene matches: 6. Germline V lookup: CDR1 MDHEN, CDR2 SYDVKM. Here the CDR3 reads CASSSTGGVHYGYTF. CDR3 DNA sequence: TGTGCCAGCAGTTCCACAGGGGGCGTCCACTATGGCTACACCTTC.

The chain links TRBV9 to TRBJ1-3, with no clear D. Germline assignment: CDR1 SGDLS and CDR2 YYNGEE. Trimming took 4 bases from V and 2 from J, leaving 16 bases between them. The CDR3 totals 16 residues. Here the CDR3 DNA reads TGTGCCAGCAGCTTCCGAGGCGAACCGGCTGGAAACACCATATATTTT. Translated, it gives CASSFRGEPAGNTIYF.

The V and J genes are TRBV18 and TRBJ1-2, with D unclear. In germline, CDR1 is KGHSH, CDR2 LQKENI. V lost 5 bases and J lost 8, with 15 bases in between. The CDR3 runs to 13 residues. CDR3 coding DNA: TGTGCCAGCTCAGCCGAGGAACGGAGGGGCTACACCTTC. Residues: CASSAEERRGYTF. Based on the CDR3 plus reference TRBV18 and TRBJ1-2, the full variable domain is NAGVMQNPRHLVRRRGQEARLRCSPMKGHSHVYWYRQLPEEGLKFMVYLQKENIIDESGMPKERFSAEFPKEGPSILRIQQVVRGDSAAYFCASSAEERRGYTFGSGTRLTVV.

The rearrangement joins TRBV4-1 to TRBJ2-3; 13 bases match TRBD2. This CDR3 spans 20 amino acids. Germline-derived CDR1 and CDR2 are MGHRA and YSYEKL. J lost 1 base, V lost 0 bases, and 10 bases had no gene match. The CDR3 loop reads CASSQDPGLAGAGGTDTQYF. Written as DNA, the CDR3 is TGCGCCAGCAGCCAAGATCCCGGACTAGCGGGAGCGGGAGGCACAGATACGCAGTATTTT.

The chain employs TRBV7-9 and TRBJ2-7; D possibly corresponds to TRBD1 (6 bases). Germline V CDR1 and CDR2: SEHNR, FQNEAQ (reference sequence). This CDR3 has 13 residues. V dropped 2 bases and J dropped 3 bases, with 8 bases sitting between them. The CDR3 protein is CASSLRDNYEQYF. Written as DNA, the CDR3 is TGTGCCAGCAGCTTAAGGGACAACTACGAGCAGTACTTC.

This clone showed up just once. V and J are TRBV2 and TRBJ1-4, with D perhaps TRBD1 (6 bases). V gave up 7 bases and J gave up 0 bases, with 12 bases separating them. Germline-derived CDR1 and CDR2 are SNHLY and FYNNEI. This CDR3 spans 15 amino acids. CDR3 sequence: CASKGGTATNEKLFF. The CDR3 region has the DNA TGTGCCAGCAAAGGGGGAACTGCAACTAATGAAAAACTGTTTTTT.

This sequence joins TRBV7-6 and TRBJ1-3, with D tentatively TRBD1 (5 bases). CDR1 is SGHVS and CDR2 is FNYEAQ in the germline V gene. V lost 5 bases, J lost 2 bases, and 22 bases lay in between. This CDR3 region has 18 residues. The CDR3 region has the DNA TGTGCCAGCAGCGAAAATCAAGGAGGGGCAGCCACTGGAAACACCATATATTTT. Residues: CASSENQGGAATGNTIYF.

This sequence joins TRBV7-6 and TRBJ2-3; 10 bases map to TRBD2. Trimming at V came to 0 bases and at J to 3 bases, leaving 0 bases not matched to a gene. The CDR3 has 15 residues. Germline-derived CDR1 and CDR2 are SGHVS and FNYEAQ. CDR3 nucleotide sequence: TGTGCCAGCAGCTTAGCGGGACTAGCGACAGATACGCAGTATTTT. Its translation: CASSLAGLATDTQYF.

CDR3 nucleotides: TGTGCCATCAAGCCCCCGGACAGGGACAATGAGCAGTTCTTC. Translated, it gives CAIKPPDRDNEQFF. The chain couples TRBV10-3 to TRBJ2-1, with 8 bases fitting TRBD1. Germline values: CDR1 ENHRY, CDR2 SYGVKD. V shed 7 bases and J 5 bases; nucleotides not matched to a gene: 7. This CDR3 has 14 amino acids.

The J gene is TRBJ2-1, the V gene TRBV7-3; D not certain. The V end was cut by 2 bases, the J end by 0 bases, with 8 bases between. From germline, CDR1 is SGHTA and CDR2 FQGTGA. The CDR3 loop spans 15 amino acids. CDR3 in amino acids: CASSLFRSSYNEQFF. DNA of the CDR3: TGTGCCAGCAGCTTATTCCGGAGCTCCTACAATGAGCAGTTCTTC.

The chain recombines TRBV7-8 with TRBJ2-3; D perhaps matches TRBD1 (6 bases). Trimming took off 7 bases at V and 3 bases at J, with 23 bases between the two ends. The CDR3 has 17 amino acids. Germline CDR1 is SGHVS and CDR2 is FQNEAQ. The CDR3 nucleotides are TGTGCCAGCACAGCCGTTTGGCTGGACGGGACAACAGATACGCAGTATTTT. Protein sequence: CASTAVWLDGTTDTQYF.

The rearrangement joins TRBV7-3 to TRBJ2-2; 11 bases agree with TRBD1. CDR1 and CDR2 from the germline V gene are SGHTA and FQGTGA. The junction had 9 bases not matched to a gene; V was cut back by 5 bases and J by 7 bases. This CDR3 is 16 amino acids long. The chain's CDR3 is CASSLNGQGAGGELFF. In DNA form, the CDR3 reads TGTGCCAGCAGCCTAAACGGACAGGGGGCCGGCGGGGAGCTGTTTTTT.

This clone was detected many times. The CDR3 is CASSPRTGVGYGYTF. The CDR3 region has the DNA TGTGCCAGCAGTCCCCGGACAGGGGTGGGCTATGGCTACACCTTC. J is TRBJ1-2 and V is TRBV28; TRBD1 agrees at 9 bases. The J segment lost 4 bases and the V segment lost 5 bases, leaving 8 bases of the junction unmatched. Germline V gene data show CDR1 as MDHEN and CDR2 as SYDVKM. The CDR3 totals 15 residues.

The table lists this clone with a count of one. The genes are TRBV30 and TRBJ2-5; D gene uncertain. CDR1 is GTSNPN and CDR2 is SVGIG in the germline V gene (reference sequence). Deletions cut 0 bases from V and 1 base from J, with 12 bases between. The CDR3 extends over 15 amino acids. CDR3 loop: CAWSVSTAAQETQYF. CDR3 bases: TGTGCCTGGAGTGTAAGTACGGCTGCCCAAGAGACCCAGTACTTC.

The chain couples TRBV7-9 to TRBJ2-3; 8 nucleotides agree with TRBD1. CDR3 size: 17 residues. The germline gives CDR1 SEHNR, CDR2 FQNEAQ (reference sequence). After removal of 0 bases from V and 0 bases from J, the junction contained 5 bases not matched to a gene. This CDR3 reads CASSLAVTGASTDTQYF. Written as DNA, the CDR3 is TGTGCCAGCAGCTTAGCGGTGACAGGGGCTAGCACAGATACGCAGTATTTT.